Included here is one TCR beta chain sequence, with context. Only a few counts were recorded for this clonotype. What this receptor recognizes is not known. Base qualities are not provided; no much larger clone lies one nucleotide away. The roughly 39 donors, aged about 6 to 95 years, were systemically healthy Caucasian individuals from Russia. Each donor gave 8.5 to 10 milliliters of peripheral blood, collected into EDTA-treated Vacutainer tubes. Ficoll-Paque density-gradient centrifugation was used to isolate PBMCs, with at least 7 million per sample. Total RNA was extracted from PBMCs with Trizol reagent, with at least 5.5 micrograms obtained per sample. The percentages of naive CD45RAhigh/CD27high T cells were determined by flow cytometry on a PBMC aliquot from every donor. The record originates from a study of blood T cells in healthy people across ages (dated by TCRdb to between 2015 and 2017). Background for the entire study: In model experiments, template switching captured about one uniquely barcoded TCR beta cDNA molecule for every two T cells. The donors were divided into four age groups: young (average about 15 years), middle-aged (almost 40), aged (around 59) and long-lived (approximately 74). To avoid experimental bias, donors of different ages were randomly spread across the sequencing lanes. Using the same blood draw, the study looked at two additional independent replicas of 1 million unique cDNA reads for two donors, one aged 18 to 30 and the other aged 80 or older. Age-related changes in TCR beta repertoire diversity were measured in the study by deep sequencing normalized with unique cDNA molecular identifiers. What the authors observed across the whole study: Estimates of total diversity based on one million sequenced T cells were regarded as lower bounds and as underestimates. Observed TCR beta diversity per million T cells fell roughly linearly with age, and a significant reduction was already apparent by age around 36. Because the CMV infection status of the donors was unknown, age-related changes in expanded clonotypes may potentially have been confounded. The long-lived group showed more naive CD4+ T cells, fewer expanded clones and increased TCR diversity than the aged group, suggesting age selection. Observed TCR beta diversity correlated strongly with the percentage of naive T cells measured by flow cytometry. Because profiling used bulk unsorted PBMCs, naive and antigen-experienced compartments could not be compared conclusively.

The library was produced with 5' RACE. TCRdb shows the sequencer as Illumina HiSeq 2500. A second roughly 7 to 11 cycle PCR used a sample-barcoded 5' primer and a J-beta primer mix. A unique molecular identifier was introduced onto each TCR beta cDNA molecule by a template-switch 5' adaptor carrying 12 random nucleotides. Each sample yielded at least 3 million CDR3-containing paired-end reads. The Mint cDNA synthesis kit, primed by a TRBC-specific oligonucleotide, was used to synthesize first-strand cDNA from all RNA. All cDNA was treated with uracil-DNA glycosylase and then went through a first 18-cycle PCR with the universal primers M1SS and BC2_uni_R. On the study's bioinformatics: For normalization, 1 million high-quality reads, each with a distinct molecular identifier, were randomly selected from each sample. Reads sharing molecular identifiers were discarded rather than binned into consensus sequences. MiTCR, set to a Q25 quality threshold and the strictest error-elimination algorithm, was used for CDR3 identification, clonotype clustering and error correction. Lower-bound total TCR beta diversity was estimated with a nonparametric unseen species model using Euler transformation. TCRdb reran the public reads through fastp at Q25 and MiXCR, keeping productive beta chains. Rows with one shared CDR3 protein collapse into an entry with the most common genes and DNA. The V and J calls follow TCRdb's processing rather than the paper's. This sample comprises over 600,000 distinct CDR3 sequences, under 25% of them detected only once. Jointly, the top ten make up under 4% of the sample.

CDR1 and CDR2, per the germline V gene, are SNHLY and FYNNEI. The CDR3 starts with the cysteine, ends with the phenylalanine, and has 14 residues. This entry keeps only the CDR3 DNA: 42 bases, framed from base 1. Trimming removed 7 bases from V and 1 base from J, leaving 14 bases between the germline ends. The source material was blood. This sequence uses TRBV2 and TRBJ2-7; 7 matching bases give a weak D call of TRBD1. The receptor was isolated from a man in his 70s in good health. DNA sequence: TGTGCCAGCAAGGAGGGGGCCTATTCCTACGAGCAGTACTTC. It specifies CASKEGAYSYEQYF.